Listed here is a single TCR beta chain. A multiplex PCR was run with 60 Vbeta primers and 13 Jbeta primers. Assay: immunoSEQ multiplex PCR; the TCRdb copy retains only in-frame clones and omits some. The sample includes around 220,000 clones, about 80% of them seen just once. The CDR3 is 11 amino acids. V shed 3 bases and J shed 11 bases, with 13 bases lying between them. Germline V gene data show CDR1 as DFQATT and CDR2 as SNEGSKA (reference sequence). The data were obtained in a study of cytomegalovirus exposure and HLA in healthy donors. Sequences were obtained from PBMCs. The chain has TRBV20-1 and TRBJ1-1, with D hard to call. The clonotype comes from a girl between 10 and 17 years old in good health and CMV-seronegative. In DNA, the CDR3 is TGCAGTGCTAGCCCGGTTCTTTGGGCTTTCTTT. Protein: CSASPVLWAFF.